A selection of T cell receptor beta chains follows, all from one sample in a study of T cell repertoires in cytomegalovirus infection. MiXCR, applied by TCRdb to the reads, yields one record per CDR3 protein. This repertoire shows about a million distinct CDR3 sequences, roughly 30% found once; its top ten account for roughly 13%. These receptors' targets are unknown. The input for sequencing was cultured CD8+ T cells from PBMCs, taken from culture after CMV antigen stimulation. These receptors were taken from a human donor in good health (CMV status not recorded). Some clones in this sample may be carry-over from other donors' samples. CDR3s include the opening cysteine and the closing phenylalanine or tryptophan. D genes are given only for firm matches. Only some rows state a clone size, as once, few, many or a class for expanded clones.

TRBJ2-1 | TRBV27 | . | TRBD1 | TGTGCCAGCAGTTTAGCAGGGGGCTGGGAGCAGTTCTTC | CASSLAGGWEQFF
TRBJ1-1 | TRBV2 | . | TRBD1 | TGTGCCAGCAGTCCCTGGGACAGGAACACTGAAGCTTTCTTT | CASSPWDRNTEAFF
TRBJ1-3 | TRBV10-3 | once | . | TGTGCCATCAACCCCCAGTCCTCTTCTGGAAACACCATATATTTT | CAINPQSSSGNTIYF
TRBJ1-5 | TRBV7-8 | . | . | TGTGCCAGCGGACATCCCCAGCATTTT | CASGHPQHF
TRBJ1-1 | TRBV5-1 | few | . | TGCGCCAGCGGGCAGGAAAGTATGAACACTGAAGCTTTCTTT | CASGQESMNTEAFF
TRBJ1-4 | TRBV27 | . | TRBD1 | TGTGCCAGCAGCCCCTTAAGTCCACCGGGACAGGTTAATGAAAAACTGTTTTTT | CASSPLSPPGQVNEKLFF
TRBJ2-3 | TRBV12-3/TRBV12-4 | . | . | TGTGCCAGCAGTTTATTTACGAGCACAGATACGCAGTATTTT | CASSLFTSTDTQYF
TRBJ1-4 | TRBV11-2 | few | . | TGTGCCAGCAGCTTAGGGTCGCGCTTCCTTGAAAAACTGTTTTTT | CASSLGSRFLEKLFF
TRBJ1-4 | TRBV9 | . | TRBD1 | TGTGCCAGCAGAGGAGGACAGGGGCCACGAGAAAAACTGTTTTTT | CASRGGQGPREKLFF
TRBJ2-1 | TRBV2 | . | . | TGTGCCAGCAGGAGGGAGGACTACAATGAGCAGTTCTTC | CASRREDYNEQFF
TRBJ1-1 | TRBV10-3 | . | . | TGTGCCATCACATCGAACACTGAAGCTTTCTTT | CAITSNTEAFF
TRBJ2-1 | TRBV5-8 | . | TRBD2 | TGTGCCAGCAGAACTACGGGGGGGCCGTGGCATGAGCAGTTCTTC | CASRTTGGPWHEQFF
TRBJ2-1 | TRBV27 | few | . | TGTGCCAGCAGTTTAGAGGGTTTGTCATACAATGAGCAGTTCTTC | CASSLEGLSYNEQFF
TRBJ2-6 | TRBV5-6 | . | TRBD1 | TGTGCCAGAAAGGGGGACAGGGACTCTGGGGCCAACGTCCTGACTTTC | CARKGDRDSGANVLTF
TRBJ1-4 | TRBV27 | . | . | TGTGCCAGCAGTTTGAACAGTGCAACTAATGAAAAACTGTTTTTT | CASSLNSATNEKLFF
TRBJ2-1 | TRBV6-1 | . | . | TGTGCCAGCATCGACTCTGGAGGGGGCTACCCAGAAGGCAATGAGCAGTTCTTC | CASIDSGGGYPEGNEQFF
TRBJ2-2 | TRBV4-1 | few | . | TGCGCCAGCAGCCCAATGGAGGGTAGCAACACCGGGGAGCTGTTTTTT | CASSPMEGSNTGELFF
TRBJ1-2 | TRBV27 | . | . | TGTGCCAGCAGTTCCTCACGTGGGGGAGGGATCTATGGCTACACCTTC | CASSSSRGGGIYGYTF
TRBJ1-1 | TRBV18 | . | TRBD1 | TGTGCCAGCTCACCAGGGACAGGGGTTTTCGACACTGAAGCTTTCTTT | CASSPGTGVFDTEAFF
TRBJ1-4 | TRBV7-6 | many | . | TGTGCCAGCAGCTTAAGTAGTGGGGAGCGGAGTGAAAAACTGTTTTTT | CASSLSSGERSEKLFF
TRBJ1-2 | TRBV11-2 | many | . | TGTGCCAGCAGCTTAGATCCCCACGGACAAAAGGATGGCTACACCTTC | CASSLDPHGQKDGYTF
TRBJ2-3 | TRBV4-3 | . | . | TGCGCCAGCAGCCATACTCGGGGCGGAGATACGCAGTATTTT | CASSHTRGGDTQYF
TRBJ1-6 | TRBV7-8 | many | . | TGTGCCAGCAGCTTAGAGAGAGGGGCCAATAATTCACCCCTCCACTTT | CASSLERGANNSPLHF
TRBJ2-7 | TRBV10-3 | . | . | TGTGCCATCTCGACAGGCCAATACTACGAGCAGTACTTC | CAISTGQYYEQYF
TRBJ1-2 | TRBV5-1 | . | . | TGCGCCAGCGCCCCCGGGGGTCCAGGGGATGGCTACACCTTC | CASAPGGPGDGYTF
TRBJ2-2 | TRBV6-2/TRBV6-3 | . | . | TGTGCCAGCAGTCCAATACGGGGGCTAGGACGATCGAACACCGGGGAGCTGTTTTTT | CASSPIRGLGRSNTGELFF
TRBJ2-2 | TRBV6-8 | . | . | TGTGCCAGCAGTCTAGCTCCGGGAAACGGGGAGCTGTTTTTT | CASSLAPGNGELFF
TRBJ1-2 | TRBV28 | . | . | TGTGCCAGCAGTTTATGGGCTGAGAAGGATGGCTACACCTTC | CASSLWAEKDGYTF